This section outlines one T cell receptor beta chain sequence together with its context. The record originates from a study of blood T cell repertoires in COVID-19. In the study overall: Whether acute or convalescent, the COVID-19 samples came from the United States, Italy and Spain.

Produced via immunoSEQ multiplex PCR; TCRdb's table is partial and in-frame only. The data hold about 170,000 clones, with more than 65% observed a single time. The CDR3 length is 14 residues. Deletions cut 1 base from V and 2 bases from J, with 6 bases between. Germline V gene data show CDR1 as MGHDK and CDR2 as SYGVNS. The receptor's source is a man aged 50 or older who had recovered from COVID-19. This chain uses TRBV25-1 with TRBJ1-5; D ambiguous. Sequenced material: PBMCs or T cells enriched from blood (not recorded which). The CDR3 here is CASSEFGGNQPQHF. The CDR3 nucleotides are TGTGCCAGCAGTGAATTCGGGGGCAATCAGCCCCAGCATTTT.